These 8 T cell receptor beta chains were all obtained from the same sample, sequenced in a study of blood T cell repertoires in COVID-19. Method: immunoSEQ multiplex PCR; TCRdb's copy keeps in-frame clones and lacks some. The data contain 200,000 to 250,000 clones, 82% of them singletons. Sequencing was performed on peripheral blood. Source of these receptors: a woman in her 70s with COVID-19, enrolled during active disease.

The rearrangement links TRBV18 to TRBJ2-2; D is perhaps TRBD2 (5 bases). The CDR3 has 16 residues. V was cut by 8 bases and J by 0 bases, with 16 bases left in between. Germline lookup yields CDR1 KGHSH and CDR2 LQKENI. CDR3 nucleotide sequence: TGTGCCAGCGCCCCGCGGGCGGTGGCGAACACCGGGGAGCTGTTTTTT. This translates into CASAPRAVANTGELFF. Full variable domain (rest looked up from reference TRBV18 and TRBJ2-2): NAGVMQNPRHLVRRRGQEARLRCSPMKGHSHVYWYRQLPEEGLKFMVYLQKENIIDESGMPKERFSAEFPKEGPSILRIQQVVRGDSAAYFCASAPRAVANTGELFFGEGSRLTVL.

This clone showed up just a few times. CDR3 DNA: TGCGCCAGCAGTGATATTGGGACTAGCGGATACAATGAGCAGTTCTTC. Translating gives CASSDIGTSGYNEQFF. The rearrangement joins TRBV10-1 to TRBJ2-1; 11 nucleotides line up with TRBD2. Germline V gives CDR1 WNHNN, CDR2 SYGVQD (reference sequence). The CDR3 runs 16 residues. V was pared by 3 bases and J by 4 bases, with 5 bases of the junction left unmatched.

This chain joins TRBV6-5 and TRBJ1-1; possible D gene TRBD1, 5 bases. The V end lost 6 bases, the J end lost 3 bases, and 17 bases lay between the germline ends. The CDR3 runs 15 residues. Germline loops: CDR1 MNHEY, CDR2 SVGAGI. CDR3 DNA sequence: TGTGCCAGCAGGCGGGACCCCGGAACGTACACTGAAGCTTTCTTT. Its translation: CASRRDPGTYTEAFF.

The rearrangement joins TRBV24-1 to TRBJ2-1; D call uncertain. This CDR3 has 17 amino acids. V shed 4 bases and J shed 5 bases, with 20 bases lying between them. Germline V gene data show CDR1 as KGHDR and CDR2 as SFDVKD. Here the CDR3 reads CATSEVPTRPQNNEQFF. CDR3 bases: TGTGCCACCAGTGAAGTTCCAACCCGGCCACAGAACAATGAGCAGTTCTTC.

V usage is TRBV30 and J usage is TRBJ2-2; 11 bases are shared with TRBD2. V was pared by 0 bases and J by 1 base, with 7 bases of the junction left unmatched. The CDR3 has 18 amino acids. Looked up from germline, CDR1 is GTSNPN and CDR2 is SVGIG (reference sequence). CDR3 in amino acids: CAWSVRSSGRKNTGELFF. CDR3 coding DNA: TGTGCCTGGAGTGTACGTTCTAGCGGGAGGAAGAACACCGGGGAGCTGTTTTTT.

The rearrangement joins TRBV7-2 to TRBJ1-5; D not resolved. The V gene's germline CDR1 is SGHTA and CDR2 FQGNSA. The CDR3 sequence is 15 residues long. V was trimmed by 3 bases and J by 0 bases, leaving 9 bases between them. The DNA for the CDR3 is TGTGCCAGCAGCTTGGAGGCCCTTAGCAATCAGCCCCAGCATTTT. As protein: CASSLEALSNQPQHF. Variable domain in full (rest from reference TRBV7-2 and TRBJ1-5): GAGVSQSPSNKVTEKGKDVELRCDPISGHTALYWYRQSLGQGLEFLIYFQGNSAPDKSGLPSDRFSAERTGGSVSTLTIQRTQQEDSAVYLCASSLEALSNQPQHFGDGTRLSIL.

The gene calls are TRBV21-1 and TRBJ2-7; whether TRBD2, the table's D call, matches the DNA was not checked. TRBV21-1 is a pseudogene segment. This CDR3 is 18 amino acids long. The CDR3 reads CASSNPAGDGHSSYEQYF. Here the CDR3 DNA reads TGTGCCAGCAGCAACCCAGCGGGAGACGGCCATAGCTCCTACGAGCAGTACTTC.

CDR3 DNA: TGTGCCAGCAGCCGAGGCCCCATGACAGGGAAGGGCGAAAAACTGTTTTTT. Translated, it gives CASSRGPMTGKGEKLFF. The chain couples TRBV27 to TRBJ1-4; 7 bases are a match to TRBD1. The CDR3 sequence is 17 residues long. The germline CDR1 and CDR2 sequences are MNHEY and SMNVEV (reference sequence). With 6 bases clipped from V and 8 bases from J, the junction kept 18 bases outside the gene matches.